The next 24 T cell receptor beta chains were all read from a single sample in a study of STAT5B mutations in CD4+ large granular lymphocyte leukemia. Sequenced by immunoSEQ multiplex PCR; TCRdb stores in-frame clones only, minus some. The sample lists about 35,000 clones, 65% to 70% occurring once. The sequencing input was CD4+ T cells from blood buffy coats. The receptors here all came from a human donor in good health.

The chain couples TRBV7-8 to TRBJ2-2, with D unclear. V was cut by 3 bases and J by 8 bases, with 10 bases left in between. The CDR3 has 13 residues. Germline values: CDR1 SGHVS, CDR2 FQNEAQ. The CDR3 DNA follows: TGTGCCAGCAGCTTTCCCGCCTCTGGGGAGCTGTTTTTT. It yields the protein CASSFPASGELFF.

V usage is TRBV4-3 and J usage is TRBJ1-4; possible D gene TRBD1, 6 bases. The CDR3 is made up of 15 amino acids. V was clipped by 0 bases and J by 8 bases, with 13 bases between them. Germline CDR1 LGHNA, CDR2 YSLEER. This CDR3 reads CASSQDLGGEEKLFF. In DNA, the CDR3 is TGCGCCAGCAGCCAAGATCTCGGGGGCGAGGAAAAACTGTTTTTT.

This clone was detected only once. The chain has TRBV6-6 and TRBJ1-1; no definite D call. The V gene's germline CDR1 is MNHNY and CDR2 SVGAGI (reference sequence). This CDR3 contains 14 residues. Trimming removed 6 bases at V and 1 base at J, with 12 bases between. CDR3: CASRPTAPNTEAFF. In nucleotides, the CDR3 is TGTGCCAGCAGACCTACAGCCCCGAACACTGAAGCTTTCTTT.

The chain links TRBV7-2 to TRBJ1-1; D ambiguous. Per the germline V gene, CDR1 is SGHTA and CDR2 is FQGNSA. The CDR3 totals 13 residues. Trimming removed 6 bases from V and 3 bases from J, with 11 bases in between. CDR3 sequence reads: CASSNFWDTEAFF. The CDR3 coding sequence is TGTGCCAGCAGTAACTTTTGGGACACTGAAGCTTTCTTT.

The chain joins TRBV6-1 to TRBJ2-7; possibly TRBD1 for D (6 bases). Trimming took off 3 bases at V and 3 bases at J, with 15 bases between the two ends. This CDR3 is 15 amino acids long. In germline, CDR1 is MNHNS, CDR2 SASEGT. The CDR3 spells CASSEDSTHYYEQYF. CDR3 sequence (DNA): TGTGCCAGCAGTGAGGACAGCACGCACTACTACGAGCAGTACTTC.

The CDR3 reads CASSQDFLGAGGTGELFF. The CDR3 bases are TGTGCCAGCAGCCAAGATTTTCTCGGGGCAGGGGGTACCGGGGAGCTGTTTTTT. The chain couples TRBV4-2 to TRBJ2-2, with TRBD1 identical over 7 bases. Per germline, CDR1 LGHNA and CDR2 YNFKEQ. V gave up 0 bases and J gave up 5 bases; unmatched junction bases: 12. This CDR3 is built from 18 residues.

The chain employs TRBV7-2 and TRBJ1-3; 7 bases line up with TRBD1. The CDR3 runs to 19 residues. V lost 5 bases to trimming and J lost 1 base; unmatched junction nucleotides: 17. Germline assignment: CDR1 SGHTA and CDR2 FQGNSA. CDR3: CASSRRSGDRVNSGNTIYF. The CDR3 bases are TGTGCCAGCAGCCGCAGATCGGGCGACAGGGTAAATTCTGGAAACACCATATATTTT.

The rearrangement joins TRBV7-3 to TRBJ2-2; 8 bases match TRBD2. Germline CDR1 is SGHTA and CDR2 is FQGTGA. With 2 bases clipped from V and 2 bases from J, the junction kept 7 bases outside the gene matches. CDR3 length: 17 amino acids. The CDR3 DNA reads as TGTGCCAGCAGCTTATACCGGGGGGGCCGCAACACCGGGGAGCTGTTTTTT. It translates to CASSLYRGGRNTGELFF.

This chain connects TRBV4-2 to TRBJ2-1, with D uncertain. The CDR3 covers 15 residues. Germline-derived CDR1 and CDR2 are LGHNA and YNFKEQ. Trimming took 0 bases from V and 3 from J, leaving 9 bases between them. The CDR3 protein is CASSQEPGSYNEQFF. Written as DNA, the CDR3 is TGTGCCAGCAGCCAAGAGCCGGGCAGCTACAATGAGCAGTTCTTC.

The J gene is TRBJ1-4, the V gene TRBV7-9, with a possible D match to TRBD1 (6 bases). CDR3 size: 13 residues. The ends were cut back, 4 bases at V and 7 bases at J, with 10 bases in the middle. Per the germline V gene, CDR1 is SEHNR and CDR2 is FQNEAQ (reference sequence). CDR3 sequence (DNA): TGTGCCAGCAGCTCGGGGGGGGCTGAAAAACTGTTTTTT. Its protein product is CASSSGGAEKLFF.

This clone has a handful of counts. The chain's CDR3 is CASSSSGAYTF. DNA for the CDR3: TGTGCCAGCAGCTCCTCAGGGGCCTACACCTTC. This chain links TRBV7-2 with TRBJ1-2, with D perhaps TRBD1 (6 bases). Deletions cut 4 bases from V and 10 bases from J, with 10 bases between. Per germline, CDR1 SGHTA and CDR2 FQGNSA. This CDR3 has 11 amino acids.

V usage is TRBV11-2 and J usage is TRBJ2-7, with TRBD2 identical over 9 bases. V shed 5 bases and J 3 bases; nucleotides not matched to a gene: 8. The germline V gene encodes CDR1 SGHAT and CDR2 FQNNGV. The CDR3 length is 15 residues. CDR3 loop: CASSASGDSFYEQYF. CDR3 nucleotide sequence: TGTGCCAGCAGCGCTAGCGGGGATTCTTTCTACGAGCAGTACTTC.

This clone was picked up one time. The chain employs TRBV4-1 and TRBJ2-1; 11 nucleotides agree with TRBD2. J was trimmed by 12 bases and V by 4 bases; bases with no gene match: 8. CDR3 length: 14 amino acids. The germline V gene has CDR1 MGHRA and CDR2 YSYEKL. CDR3 coding DNA: TGCGCCAGCAGCCTGCTTGTAGCGGGGGGGCCGCAGTTCTTC. Translating it yields CASSLLVAGGPQFF.

V usage is TRBV10-3 and J usage is TRBJ1-2; 8 bases fit TRBD1. Germline-derived CDR1 and CDR2 are ENHRY and SYGVKD. The J segment lost 8 bases and the V segment lost 0 bases, leaving 11 bases of the junction unmatched. CDR3 size: 16 residues. This CDR3 is CAISESRTGKELGYTF. The CDR3 DNA follows: TGTGCCATCAGTGAGTCTAGGACAGGGAAAGAGTTAGGCTACACCTTC.

The V call is TRBV6-6, the J call TRBJ1-2, with TRBD1 matching 7 bases. The CDR3 length is 15 residues. Germline V gene sequence: CDR1 MNHNY, CDR2 SVGAGI (reference sequence). With V trimmed by 5 bases and J by 3 bases, 9 bases remained unmatched. The CDR3 DNA is TGTGCCAGCAGTGATAGAGGGGGCGCTTACTATGGCTACACCTTC. Translation gives CASSDRGGAYYGYTF.

This clone was found a few times. J is TRBJ1-1 and V is TRBV9; D gene ambiguous. The CDR3 covers 15 residues. Trimming pared 0 bases from V and 1 base from J, leaving 10 bases between. The germline gives CDR1 SGDLS, CDR2 YYNGEE. The CDR3 is CASSVGGGRNTEAFF. The CDR3 DNA sequence: TGTGCCAGCAGCGTAGGGGGAGGGAGGAACACTGAAGCTTTCTTT.

V gene TRBV7-9 combines with J gene TRBJ1-1; TRBD1 matches 8 bases. The V gene end was trimmed by 9 bases and the J gene end by 2 bases; junction bases not matched to a gene: 5. CDR1 SEHNR and CDR2 FQNEAQ come from the germline V gene (reference sequence). CDR3 length: 13 amino acids. This CDR3 is CASLQGENTEAFF. The CDR3 nucleotides are TGTGCCAGTTTACAGGGGGAAAACACTGAAGCTTTCTTT.

The CDR3 here is CASSEGASTDTQYF. The CDR3 nucleotides are TGTGCCAGCAGTGAGGGGGCGAGCACAGATACGCAGTATTTT. This rearrangement joins TRBV7-6 to TRBJ2-3; 7 bases line up with TRBD1. Germline CDR1 reads SGHVS; CDR2 reads FNYEAQ. This CDR3 contains 14 residues. The V gene end was trimmed by 6 bases and the J gene end by 0 bases; junction bases not matched to a gene: 3.

The gene calls are TRBV2 and TRBJ2-4; TRBD1 matches 9 bases. J was trimmed by 6 bases and V by 8 bases; bases with no gene match: 5. Germline CDR1 SNHLY, CDR2 FYNNEI. This CDR3 has 13 residues. CDR3 sequence: CASYRDRANIQYF. CDR3 nucleotide sequence: TGTGCCAGCTACCGGGACAGGGCAAACATTCAGTACTTC.

The sample holds one count of this clone. The CDR3 DNA sequence: TGTGCCAGCAGCTTAAGTTGGGCTACCCGCACAGATACGCAGTATTTT. Protein product: CASSLSWATRTDTQYF. This chain joins TRBV7-3 and TRBJ2-3; D gene uncertain. Germline CDR1 SGHTA, CDR2 FQGTGA. V lost 1 base and J 1 base, leaving 12 bases between the germline ends. The length of the CDR3 is 16 residues. The complete variable domain, with remaining parts taken from reference TRBV7-3 and TRBJ2-3, reads GAGVSQTPSNKVTEKGKYVELRCDPISGHTALYWYRQSLGQGPEFLIYFQGTGAADDSGLPNDRFFAVRPEGSVSTLKIQRTERGDSAVYLCASSLSWATRTDTQYFGPGTRLTVL.

The chain joins TRBV5-4 to TRBJ1-1; 9 bases match TRBD1. CDR3 length: 16 residues. Germline V gives CDR1 SGHNT, CDR2 YYREEE (reference sequence). V lost 2 bases, J lost 7 bases, and 12 bases stayed unmatched. DNA of the CDR3: TGTGCCAGCAGCTTAGGCACAGGGGGCCCGCCTAGTGAAGCTTTCTTT. Its translation is CASSLGTGGPPSEAFF.

J is TRBJ2-5 and V is TRBV5-1; 7 positions agree with TRBD2. This CDR3 contains 14 residues. The trim removed 0 bases at V and 2 bases at J, leaving 1 base unmatched. Germline-derived CDR1 and CDR2 are SGHRS and YFSETQ. CDR3 loop: CASSLAGGQETQYF. The CDR3 DNA is TGCGCCAGCAGCTTGGCGGGGGGACAAGAGACCCAGTACTTC.

The chain couples TRBV5-4 to TRBJ2-1; no reliable D call. The CDR3 spans 11 residues. CDR1 and CDR2 from the germline V gene are SGHNT and YYREEE (reference sequence). With 3 bases removed from V and 3 bases from J, the gap between germline ends came to 1 base. The CDR3 nucleotides read TGTGCCAGCAGCTACTACAATGAGCAGTTCTTC. It translates to CASSYYNEQFF. Variable domain in full (rest from reference TRBV5-4 and TRBJ2-1): ETGVTQSPTHLIKTRGQQVTLRCSSQSGHNTVSWYQQALGQGPQFIFQYYREEENGRGNFPPRFSGLQFPNYSSELNVNALELDDSALYLCASSYYNEQFFGPGTRLTVL.

V and J are TRBV2 and TRBJ2-1; 12 nucleotides agree with TRBD2. The CDR3 is 15 amino acids. Germline CDR1 and CDR2: SNHLY and FYNNEI. V was pared by 10 bases and J by 7 bases, with 11 bases of the junction left unmatched. In DNA form, the CDR3 reads TGTGCCACTGGCCGCCTAGCGGGGGGGGGTAATGAGCAGTTCTTC. Its protein is CATGRLAGGGNEQFF.